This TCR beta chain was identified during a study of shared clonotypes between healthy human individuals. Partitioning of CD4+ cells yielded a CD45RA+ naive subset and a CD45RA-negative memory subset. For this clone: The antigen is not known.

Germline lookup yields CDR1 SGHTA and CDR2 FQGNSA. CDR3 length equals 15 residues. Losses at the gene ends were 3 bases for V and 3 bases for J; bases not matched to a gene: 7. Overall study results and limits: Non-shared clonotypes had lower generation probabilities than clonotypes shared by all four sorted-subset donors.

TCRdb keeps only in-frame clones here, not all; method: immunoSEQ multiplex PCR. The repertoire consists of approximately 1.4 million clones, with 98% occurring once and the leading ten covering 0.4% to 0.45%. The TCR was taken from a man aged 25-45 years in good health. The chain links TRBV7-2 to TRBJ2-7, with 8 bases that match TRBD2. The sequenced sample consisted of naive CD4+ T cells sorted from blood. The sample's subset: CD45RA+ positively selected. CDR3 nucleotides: TGTGCCAGCAGCTTCTGGACTAGCCCACGCTACGAGCAGTACTTC. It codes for CASSFWTSPRYEQYF.